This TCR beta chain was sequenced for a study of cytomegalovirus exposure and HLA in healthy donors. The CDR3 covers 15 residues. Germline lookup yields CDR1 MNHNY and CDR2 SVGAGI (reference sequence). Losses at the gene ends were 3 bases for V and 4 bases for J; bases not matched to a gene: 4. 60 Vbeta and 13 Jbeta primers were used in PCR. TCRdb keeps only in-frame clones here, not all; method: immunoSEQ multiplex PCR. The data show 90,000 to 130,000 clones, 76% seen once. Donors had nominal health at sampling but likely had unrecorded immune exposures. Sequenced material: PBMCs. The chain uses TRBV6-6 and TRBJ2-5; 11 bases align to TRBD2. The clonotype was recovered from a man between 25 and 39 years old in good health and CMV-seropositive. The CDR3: CASSYSLAGGETQYF. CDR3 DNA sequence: TGTGCCAGCAGTTATTCGCTAGCGGGGGGAGAGACCCAGTACTTC.